This TCR beta chain was captured by sequencing in a study of T cell repertoires in cytomegalovirus infection. Turning to this clonotype: The antigen remains undetermined.

TCRdb independently ran MiXCR on the reads; one entry per CDR3 protein. The sample holds approximately 590,000 distinct CDR3 sequences, approximately 40% seen once. Source: cultured PBMCs, taken from culture after CMV antigen stimulation. The sequence came from a human donor in good health (CMV status not recorded). Some clones in this sample may be carry-over from other donors' samples.

DNA of the CDR3: TGTGCCAGCAGTGATCCAAGGGTGGTAACTGGAAACACCATATATTTT. Its protein product is CASSDPRVVTGNTIYF. The chain links TRBV25-1 to TRBJ1-3; D unclear. In germline, CDR1 is MGHDK, CDR2 SYGVNS. This CDR3 has 16 amino acids. The ends were cut back, 3 bases at V and 2 bases at J, with 14 bases in the middle.